This passage covers 8 T cell receptor beta chains from one sample sequenced in a study of beta chain features in type 1 diabetes. These TCRs are of unknown antigen specificity. General study results and limits: People with Type 1 diabetes carried modestly yet significantly shorter TCRB CDR3s in all four CD4+ subsets.

Isolated RNA was reverse transcribed in full, so expressed TCRB transcripts were sequenced. Generated by immunoSEQ multiplex PCR, the TCRdb table keeps only in-frame clones and is missing some. Of a few hundred thousand clones listed, 8% to 10% are singletons. The sequenced sample consisted of central memory CD4+ T cells from blood. These receptors originate from a young man with type 1 diabetes.

This clone showed up just a few times. The J gene is TRBJ2-1, the V gene TRBV5-1; D not certain. The CDR3 extends over 15 amino acids. Per the germline V gene, CDR1 is SGHRS and CDR2 is YFSETQ. Trimming stripped 0 bases from V and 8 bases from J, with 15 bases between. CDR3 DNA sequence: TGCGCCAGCAGCTTGGCTTTAGCCCGCATCGATGAGCAGTTCTTC. Protein sequence: CASSLALARIDEQFF.

The chain joins TRBV7-8 to TRBJ2-7; D is unclear. The V gene lost 4 bases and the J gene lost 0 bases, with 13 bases spanning the gap. This CDR3 region has 15 residues. Germline V gives CDR1 SGHVS, CDR2 FQNEAQ. The CDR3 DNA sequence: TGTGCCAGCAGCTCCCGACGGATAGTCTCCTACGAGCAGTACTTC. This translates into CASSSRRIVSYEQYF.

This clone was seen a single time. The chain employs TRBV18 and TRBJ1-1; D unclear. Deletions cut 6 bases from V and 1 base from J, with 9 bases between. Germline lookup yields CDR1 KGHSH and CDR2 LQKENI. This CDR3 comprises 13 residues. CDR3 sequence: CASSQQANTEAFF. In DNA form, the CDR3 reads TGTGCCAGCTCCCAACAAGCGAACACTGAAGCTTTCTTT.

The rearrangement joins TRBV9 to TRBJ2-3; D unclear. Germline V gives CDR1 SGDLS, CDR2 YYNGEE. The CDR3 has 15 residues. V lost 1 base to trimming and J lost 4 bases, with 13 bases between them. The CDR3 here is CASSVLTAFADTQYF. The CDR3 DNA is TGTGCCAGCAGCGTATTGACTGCCTTCGCAGATACGCAGTATTTT.

V gene TRBV5-1 combines with J gene TRBJ2-1; D is perhaps TRBD1 (5 bases). Trimming took off 4 bases at V and 2 bases at J, with 13 bases between the two ends. The CDR3 runs 15 residues. The germline V gene has CDR1 SGHRS and CDR2 YFSETQ. Here the CDR3 DNA reads TGCGCCAGCAGCCGTCTACAGGAAGCCTACAATGAGCAGTTCTTC. Its protein is CASSRLQEAYNEQFF.

V usage is TRBV18 and J usage is TRBJ2-5; D is perhaps TRBD2 (5 bases). The CDR3 is 14 amino acids. The V and J ends lost 2 bases and 1 base respectively, with 8 bases between them. Germline CDR1 and CDR2: KGHSH and LQKENI. In nucleotides, the CDR3 is TGTGCCAGCTCACCAGGAGGCCCCCAAGAGACCCAGTACTTC. Its protein is CASSPGGPQETQYF.

This sequence joins TRBV6-5 and TRBJ2-1; no reliable D call. The CDR3 has 14 amino acids. Germline V gene lookup returns CDR1 MNHEY and CDR2 SVGAGI. Trimming cost V 8 bases and J 0 bases, with 11 bases left between them. The CDR3 coding sequence is TGTGCCAGCGCACCTTCGAGCTCCTACAATGAGCAGTTCTTC. Translating gives CASAPSSSYNEQFF.

This clone was observed a few times. This chain links TRBV7-2 with TRBJ2-2; 8 nucleotides line up with TRBD2. The CDR3 loop spans 16 amino acids. Losses at the gene ends were 5 bases for V and 5 bases for J; bases not matched to a gene: 10. Germline V gives CDR1 SGHTA, CDR2 FQGNSA. The CDR3 loop is CASSRQAGDDTGELFF. The DNA for the CDR3 is TGTGCCAGCAGCCGCCAAGCGGGAGACGATACCGGGGAGCTGTTTTTT.